The source of this T cell receptor beta chain is a study of human T cells and chemical hapten exposure. TCRdb re-called the RACE reads with MiXCR, one entry per CDR3 protein. The table has 80,000 to 100,000 distinct CDR3 sequences, about 10% seen once. Time point: patch test 2, 6 weeks after DPC sensitization. Treatment specified: therapeutic diphenylcyclopropenone sensitization with weekly scalp DPC. This clonotype occurred many times. The sequence was collected from a woman between 50 and 59 years old with alopecia areata. Some clones in this sample may be carry-over from other donors' samples. The sequencing here drew on whole blood, taken in connection with sensitization to the hapten diphenylcyclopropenone (DPC).

CDR3 loop: CASSLPGTGYNEQFF. The CDR3 region has the DNA TGTGCCAGCAGCTTACCCGGGACAGGGTATAATGAGCAGTTCTTC. J is TRBJ2-1 and V is TRBV5-4, with TRBD1 identical over 9 bases. Germline lookup yields CDR1 SGHNT and CDR2 YYREEE (reference sequence). This CDR3 contains 15 residues. V shed 2 bases and J 7 bases; nucleotides not matched to a gene: 7.